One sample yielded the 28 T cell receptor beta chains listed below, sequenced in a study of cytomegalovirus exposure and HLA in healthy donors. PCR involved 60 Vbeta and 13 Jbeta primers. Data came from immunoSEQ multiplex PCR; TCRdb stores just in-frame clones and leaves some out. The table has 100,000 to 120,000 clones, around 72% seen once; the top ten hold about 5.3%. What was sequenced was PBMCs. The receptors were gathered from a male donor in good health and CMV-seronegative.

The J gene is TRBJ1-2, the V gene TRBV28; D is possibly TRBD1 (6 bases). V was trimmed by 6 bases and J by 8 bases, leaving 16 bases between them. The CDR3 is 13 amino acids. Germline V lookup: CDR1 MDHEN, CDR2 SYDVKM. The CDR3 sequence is CASRLPSRGGYTF. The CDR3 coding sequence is TGTGCCAGCAGGTTACCTTCTAGGGGGGGCTACACCTTC.

CDR3 sequence: CASRSGRGTGRVGETQYF. The CDR3 DNA reads TGTGCCAGCAGGAGTGGGCGAGGGACAGGGAGAGTTGGAGAGACCCAGTACTTC. J is TRBJ2-5 and V is TRBV5-6, with 9 bases that match TRBD1. The germline V gene has CDR1 SGHDT and CDR2 YYEEEE. The CDR3 loop spans 18 amino acids. V lost 5 bases, J lost 4 bases, and 18 bases stayed unmatched. The full variable domain, with the rest looked up from reference TRBV5-6 and TRBJ2-5, is DAGVTQSPTHLIKTRGQQVTLRCSPKSGHDTVSWYQQALGQGPQFIFQYYEEEERQRGNFPDRFSGHQFPNYSSELNVNALLLGDSALYLCASRSGRGTGRVGETQYFGPGTRLLVL.

CDR3 nucleotides: TGCGCCAGCGTCGTTTGCCAGGGCAGGGACTTGAGTGACGTCTACGAGCAGTACTTC. This gives the protein CASVVCQGRDLSDVYEQYF. V usage is TRBV10-1 and J usage is TRBJ2-5, with D tentatively TRBD2 (6 bases). The DNA end favors TRBJ2-7, so the J call may be wrong. The CDR3 has 19 residues. Germline CDR1 reads WNHNN; CDR2 reads SYGVQD (reference sequence).

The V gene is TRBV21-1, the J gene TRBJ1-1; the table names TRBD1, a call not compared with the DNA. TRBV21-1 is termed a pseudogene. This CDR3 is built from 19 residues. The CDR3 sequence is CASSKVDRRACRCDTEAFF. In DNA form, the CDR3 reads TGTGCCAGCAGCAAAGTAGATCGCAGGGCCTGTCGGTGTGACACTGAAGCTTTCTTT.

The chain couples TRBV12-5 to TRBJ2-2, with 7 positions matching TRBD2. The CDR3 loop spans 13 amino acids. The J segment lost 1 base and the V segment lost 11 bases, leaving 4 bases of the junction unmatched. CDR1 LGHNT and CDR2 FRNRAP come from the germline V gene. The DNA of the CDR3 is TGTGCTTCCTTAGCGGGGAACACCGGGGAGCTGTTTTTT. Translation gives CASLAGNTGELFF.

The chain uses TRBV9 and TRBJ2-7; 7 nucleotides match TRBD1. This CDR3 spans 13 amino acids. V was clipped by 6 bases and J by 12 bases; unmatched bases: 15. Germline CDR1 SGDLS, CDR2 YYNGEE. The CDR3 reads CASNNGQDRSPYF. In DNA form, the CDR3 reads TGTGCCAGCAACAACGGACAGGATAGGAGTCCGTACTTC. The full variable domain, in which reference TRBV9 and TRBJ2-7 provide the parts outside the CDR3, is DSGVTQTPKHLITATGQRVTLRCSPRSGDLSVYWYQQSLDQGLQFLIQYYNGEERAKGNILERFSAQQFPDLHSELNLSSLELGDSALYFCASNNGQDRSPYFGPGTRLTVT.

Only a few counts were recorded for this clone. CDR3 region: CASSLAGPGNEQFF. CDR3 sequence (DNA): TGCGCCAGCAGCCTAGCGGGTCCGGGCAATGAGCAGTTCTTC. The V gene is TRBV5-1, the J gene TRBJ2-1; 8 bases match TRBD2. Germline CDR1 is SGHRS and CDR2 is YFSETQ. The length of the CDR3 is 14 residues. With V trimmed by 4 bases and J by 6 bases, 6 bases remained unmatched. The variable domain in full, completed from reference TRBV5-1 and TRBJ2-1, reads KAGVTQTPRYLIKTRGQQVTLSCSPISGHRSVSWYQQTPGQGLQFLFEYFSETQRNKGNFPGRFSGRQFSNSRSEMNVSTLELGDSALYLCASSLAGPGNEQFFGPGTRLTVL.

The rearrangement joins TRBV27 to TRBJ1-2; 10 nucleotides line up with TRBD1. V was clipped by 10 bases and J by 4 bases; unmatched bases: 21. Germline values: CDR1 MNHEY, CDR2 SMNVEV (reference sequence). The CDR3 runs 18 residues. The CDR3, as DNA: TGTGCCACCCTCCCAACCTCTAGGGGGACAGGGGAGGGCTATGGCTACACCTTC. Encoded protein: CATLPTSRGTGEGYGYTF.

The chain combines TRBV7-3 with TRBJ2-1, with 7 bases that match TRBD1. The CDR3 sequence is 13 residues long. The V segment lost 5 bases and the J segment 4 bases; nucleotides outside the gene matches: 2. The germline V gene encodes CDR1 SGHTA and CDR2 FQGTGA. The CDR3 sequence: CASSPGQYNEQFF. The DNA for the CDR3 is TGTGCCAGCAGCCCGGGACAGTACAATGAGCAGTTCTTC.

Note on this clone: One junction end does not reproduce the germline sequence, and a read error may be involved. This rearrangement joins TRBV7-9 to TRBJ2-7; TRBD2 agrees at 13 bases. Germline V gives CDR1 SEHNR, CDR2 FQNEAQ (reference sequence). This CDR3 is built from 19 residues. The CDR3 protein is CSSSFPRTSGGGSSHEQYF. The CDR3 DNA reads TGTTCCAGCAGCTTCCCACGTACTAGCGGGGGGGGATCATCCCACGAGCAGTACTTC.

The CDR3 sequence: CAGGAGSTDTQYF. CDR3 coding DNA: TGTGCCGGAGGGGCGGGAAGCACAGATACGCAGTATTTT. The chain couples TRBV19 to TRBJ2-3, with D possibly being TRBD2 (6 bases). The V and J ends lost 11 bases and 0 bases respectively, with 12 bases between them. The germline CDR1 and CDR2 sequences are LNHDA and SQIVND (reference sequence). CDR3 length: 13 residues. The full variable domain, its missing parts supplied by reference TRBV19 and TRBJ2-3, is DGGITQSPKYLFRKEGQNVTLSCEQNLNHDAMYWYRQDPGQGLRLIYYSQIVNDFQKGDIAEGYSVSREKKESFPLTVTSAQKNPTAFYLCAGGAGSTDTQYFGPGTRLTVL.

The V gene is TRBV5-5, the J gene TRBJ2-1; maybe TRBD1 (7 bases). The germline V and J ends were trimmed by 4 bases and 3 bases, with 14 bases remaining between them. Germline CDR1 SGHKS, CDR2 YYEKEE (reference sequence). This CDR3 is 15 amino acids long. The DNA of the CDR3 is TGTGCCAGCAGCCCGGCGGGACAGCACTACAATGAGCAGTTCTTC. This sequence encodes CASSPAGQHYNEQFF.

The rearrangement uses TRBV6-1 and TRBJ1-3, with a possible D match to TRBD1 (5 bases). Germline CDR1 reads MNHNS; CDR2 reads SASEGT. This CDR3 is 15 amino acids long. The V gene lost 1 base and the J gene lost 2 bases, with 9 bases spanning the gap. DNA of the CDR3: TGTGCCAGCAGTGAAGGCGAAGGGGCTGGAAACACCATATATTTT. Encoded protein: CASSEGEGAGNTIYF.

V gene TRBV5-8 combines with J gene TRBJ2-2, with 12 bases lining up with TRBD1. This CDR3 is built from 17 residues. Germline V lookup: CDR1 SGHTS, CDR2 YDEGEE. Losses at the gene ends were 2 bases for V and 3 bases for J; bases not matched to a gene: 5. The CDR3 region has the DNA TGTGCCAGCAGCTTAGGGACAGGGGGCCGGGACACCGGGGAGCTGTTTTTT. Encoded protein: CASSLGTGGRDTGELFF. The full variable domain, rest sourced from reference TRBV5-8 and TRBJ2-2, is EAGVTQSPTHLIKTRGQQATLRCSPISGHTSVYWYQQALGLGLQFLLWYDEGEERNRGNFPPRFSGRQFPNYSSELNVNALELEDSALYLCASSLGTGGRDTGELFFGEGSRLTVL.

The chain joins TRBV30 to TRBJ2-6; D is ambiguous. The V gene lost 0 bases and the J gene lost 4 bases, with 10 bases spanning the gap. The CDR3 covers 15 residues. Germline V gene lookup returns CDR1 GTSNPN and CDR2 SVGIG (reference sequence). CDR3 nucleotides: TGTGCCTGGAGTGTGTCGACTTCCGGGGCCAACGTCCTGACTTTC. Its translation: CAWSVSTSGANVLTF.

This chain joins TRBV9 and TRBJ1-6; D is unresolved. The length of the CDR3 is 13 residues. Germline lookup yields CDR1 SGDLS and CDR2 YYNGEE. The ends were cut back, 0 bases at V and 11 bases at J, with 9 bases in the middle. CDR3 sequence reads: CASSVDASPPLHF. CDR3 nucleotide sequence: TGTGCCAGCAGCGTAGACGCCAGTCCACCCCTCCACTTT.

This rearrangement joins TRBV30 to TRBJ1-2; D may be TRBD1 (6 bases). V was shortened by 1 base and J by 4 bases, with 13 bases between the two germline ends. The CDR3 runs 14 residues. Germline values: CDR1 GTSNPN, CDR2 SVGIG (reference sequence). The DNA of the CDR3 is TGTGCCTGGAGTGAGAGGGGGGGAGGCTATGGCTACACCTTC. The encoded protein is CAWSERGGGYGYTF.

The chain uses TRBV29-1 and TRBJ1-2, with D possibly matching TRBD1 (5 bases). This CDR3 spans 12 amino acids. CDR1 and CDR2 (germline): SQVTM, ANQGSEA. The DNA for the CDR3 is TGCAGTGCCGACAGAGATAACTATGGCTACACCTTC. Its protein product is CSADRDNYGYTF.

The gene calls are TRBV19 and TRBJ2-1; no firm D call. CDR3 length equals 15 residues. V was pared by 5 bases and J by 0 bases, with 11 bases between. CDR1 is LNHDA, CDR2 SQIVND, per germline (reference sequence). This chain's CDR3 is CASSYSRRSYNEQFF. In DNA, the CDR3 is TGTGCCAGTAGTTACTCGCGGCGCTCCTACAATGAGCAGTTCTTC.

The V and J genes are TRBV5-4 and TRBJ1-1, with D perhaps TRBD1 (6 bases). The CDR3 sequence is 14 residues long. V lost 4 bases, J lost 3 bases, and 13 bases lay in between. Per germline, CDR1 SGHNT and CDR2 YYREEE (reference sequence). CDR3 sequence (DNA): TGTGCCAGCAGCCAGGACAGTTCCGACACTGAAGCTTTCTTT. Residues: CASSQDSSDTEAFF.

The CDR3, as DNA: TGCGCCAGCAGCGTTGGGACAGGGGAGGGGTCCGGGGAGCTGTTTTTT. Protein sequence: CASSVGTGEGSGELFF. The gene calls are TRBV5-1 and TRBJ2-2, with 10 bases lining up with TRBD1. The length of the CDR3 is 16 residues. V shed 4 bases, J shed 6 bases, and the junction held 9 bases outside the gene matches. Germline assignment: CDR1 SGHRS and CDR2 YFSETQ.

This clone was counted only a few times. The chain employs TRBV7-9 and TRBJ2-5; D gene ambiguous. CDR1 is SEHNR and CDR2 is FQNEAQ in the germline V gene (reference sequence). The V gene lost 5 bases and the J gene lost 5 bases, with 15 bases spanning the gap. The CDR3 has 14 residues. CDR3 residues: CASSDLSGRETQYF. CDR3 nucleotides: TGTGCCAGCAGCGACTTATCGGGTAGGGAGACCCAGTACTTC.

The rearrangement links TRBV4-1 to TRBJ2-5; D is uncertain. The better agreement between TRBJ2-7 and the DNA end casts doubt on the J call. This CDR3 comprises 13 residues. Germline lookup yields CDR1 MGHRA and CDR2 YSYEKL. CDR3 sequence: CASSQEGRHEQYF. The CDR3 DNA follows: TGCGCCAGCAGCCAAGAGGGCCGGCACGAGCAGTACTTC.

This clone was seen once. The CDR3 bases are TGTGCCAGCAGCCTGAGACAGGGTTGGACTGAAGCTTTCTTT. This translates into CASSLRQGWTEAFF. This sequence joins TRBV11-1 and TRBJ1-1; 7 bases map to TRBD1. CDR3 length: 14 residues. The germline V gene has CDR1 SGHAT and CDR2 FQDESV (reference sequence). Unmatched junction bases numbered 8, after V lost 5 bases and J lost 5 bases.

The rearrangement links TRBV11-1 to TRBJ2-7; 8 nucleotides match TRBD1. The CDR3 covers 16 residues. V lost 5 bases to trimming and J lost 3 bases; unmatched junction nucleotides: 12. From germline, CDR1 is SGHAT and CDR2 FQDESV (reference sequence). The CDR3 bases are TGTGCCAGCAGCCCCCAGGGTGGACAGGGAAACTACGAGCAGTACTTC. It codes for CASSPQGGQGNYEQYF.

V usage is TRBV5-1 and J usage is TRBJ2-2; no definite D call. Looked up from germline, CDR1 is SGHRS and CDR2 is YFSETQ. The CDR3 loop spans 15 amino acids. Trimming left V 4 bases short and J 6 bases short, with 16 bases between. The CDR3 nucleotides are TGCGCCAGCAGCACTTCCGGTAGCCGGGCCGGGGAGCTGTTTTTT. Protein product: CASSTSGSRAGELFF.

The CDR3 DNA reads as TGTGCCAGCTCACTACTACCGGCAACTAATGAAAAACTGTTTTTT. Its translation is CASSLLPATNEKLFF. J is TRBJ1-4 and V is TRBV18, with no clear D. Trimming left V 4 bases short and J 0 bases short, with 9 bases between. This CDR3 has 15 amino acids. Germline CDR1 reads KGHSH; CDR2 reads LQKENI.

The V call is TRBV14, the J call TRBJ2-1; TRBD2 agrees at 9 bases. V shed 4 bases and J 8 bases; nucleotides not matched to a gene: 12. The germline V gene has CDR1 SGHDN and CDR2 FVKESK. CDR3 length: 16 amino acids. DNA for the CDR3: TGTGCCAGCAGCCCAATTAGCGGGAGATGGTTGGATGAGCAGTTCTTC. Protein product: CASSPISGRWLDEQFF.